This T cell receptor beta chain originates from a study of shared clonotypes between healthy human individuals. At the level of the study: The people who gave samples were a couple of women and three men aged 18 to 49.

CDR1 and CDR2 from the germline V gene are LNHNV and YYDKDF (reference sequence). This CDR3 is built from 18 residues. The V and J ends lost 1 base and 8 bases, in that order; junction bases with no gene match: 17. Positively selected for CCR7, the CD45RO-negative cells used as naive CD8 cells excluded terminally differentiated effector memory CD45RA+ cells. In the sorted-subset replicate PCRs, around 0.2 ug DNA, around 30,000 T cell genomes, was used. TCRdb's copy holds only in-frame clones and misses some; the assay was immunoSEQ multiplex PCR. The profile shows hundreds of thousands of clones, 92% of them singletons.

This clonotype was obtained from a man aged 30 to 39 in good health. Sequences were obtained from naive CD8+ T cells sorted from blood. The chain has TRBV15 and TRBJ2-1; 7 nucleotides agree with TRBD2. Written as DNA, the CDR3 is TGTGCCACCAGCAGAGTCCCCTTGGGAGGGCGGGAGTCAGATGAGCAGTTCTTC. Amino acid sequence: CATSRVPLGGRESDEQFF.